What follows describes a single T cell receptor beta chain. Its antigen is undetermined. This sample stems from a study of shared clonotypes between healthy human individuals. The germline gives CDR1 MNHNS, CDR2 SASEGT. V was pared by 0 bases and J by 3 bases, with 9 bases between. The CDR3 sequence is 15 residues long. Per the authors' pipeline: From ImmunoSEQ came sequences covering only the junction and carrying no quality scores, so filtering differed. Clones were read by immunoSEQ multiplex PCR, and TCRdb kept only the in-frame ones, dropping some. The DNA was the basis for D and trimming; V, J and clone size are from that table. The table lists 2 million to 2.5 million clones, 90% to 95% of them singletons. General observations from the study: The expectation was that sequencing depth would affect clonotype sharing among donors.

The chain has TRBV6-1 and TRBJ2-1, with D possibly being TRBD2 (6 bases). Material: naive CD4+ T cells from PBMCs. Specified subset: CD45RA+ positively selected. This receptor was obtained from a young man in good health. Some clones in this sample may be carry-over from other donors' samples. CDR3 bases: TGTGCCAGCAGTGAAGCGGGACTTAACTACAATGAGCAGTTCTTC. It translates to CASSEAGLNYNEQFF.